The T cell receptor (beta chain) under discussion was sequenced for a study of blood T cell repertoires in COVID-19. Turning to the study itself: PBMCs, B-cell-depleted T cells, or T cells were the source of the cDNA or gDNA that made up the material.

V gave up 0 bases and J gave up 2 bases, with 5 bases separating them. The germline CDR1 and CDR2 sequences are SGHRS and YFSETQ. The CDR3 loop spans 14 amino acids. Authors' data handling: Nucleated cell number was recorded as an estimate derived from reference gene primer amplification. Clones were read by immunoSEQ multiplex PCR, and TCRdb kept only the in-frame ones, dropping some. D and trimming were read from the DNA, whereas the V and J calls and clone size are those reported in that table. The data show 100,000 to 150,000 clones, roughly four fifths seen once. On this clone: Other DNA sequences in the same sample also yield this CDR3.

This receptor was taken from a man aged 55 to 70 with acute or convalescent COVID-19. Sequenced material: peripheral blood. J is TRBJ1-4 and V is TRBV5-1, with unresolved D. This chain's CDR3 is CASSLDSTNEKLFF. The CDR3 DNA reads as TGCGCCAGCAGCTTGGACTCCACTAATGAAAAACTGTTTTTT. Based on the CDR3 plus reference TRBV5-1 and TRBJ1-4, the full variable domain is KAGVTQTPRYLIKTRGQQVTLSCSPISGHRSVSWYQQTPGQGLQFLFEYFSETQRNKGNFPGRFSGRQFSNSRSEMNVSTLELGDSALYLCASSLDSTNEKLFFGSGTQLSVL.